The table lists the clone carrying this T cell receptor beta chain with a few counts. TCRdb independently ran MiXCR on the RT-PCR reads; one entry per CDR3 protein. The sample lists about 680,000 distinct CDR3 sequences, 14% seen once, with just over 3.5% in the top ten. The germline V gene encodes CDR1 SGHDN and CDR2 FVKESK. V dropped 2 bases and J dropped 8; count of bases not matched to a gene: 9. The CDR3 has 16 residues. This chain joins TRBV14 and TRBJ2-1; 10 nucleotides agree with TRBD2. Sequencing input: memory CD4+ T cells from blood. The source is a female donor in good health, serving as a healthy control. CDR3 in amino acids: CASSQPLAGRSDEQFF. Written as DNA, the CDR3 is TGTGCCAGCAGCCAACCACTAGCGGGGAGGAGCGATGAGCAGTTCTTC.